This T cell receptor beta chain was documented in a study of cytomegalovirus exposure and HLA in healthy donors. Notes on the study in general: The study recorded 150 to 200 TCR beta chains that were cytomegalovirus-associated.

The data were produced by immunoSEQ multiplex PCR, yet TCRdb's version contains in-frame clones alone and is incomplete. The sample includes 92,000 or so clones, 96% seen only once; the top ten take 0.78%. Regarding this clone: The antigen is unknown.

The V segment lost 4 bases and the J segment 7 bases; nucleotides outside the gene matches: 15. The germline V gene encodes CDR1 SGHRS and CDR2 YFSETQ. The CDR3 extends over 16 amino acids. Sequenced sample: PBMCs. The sequence was obtained from a man between 18 and 29 years old in good health and CMV-seronegative. The chain recombines TRBV5-1 with TRBJ1-1; TRBD1 matches at 8 bases. CDR3 sequence: CASSPDGGTGVSEAFF. CDR3 nucleotides: TGCGCCAGCAGCCCCGACGGCGGGACAGGAGTTAGTGAAGCTTTCTTT.